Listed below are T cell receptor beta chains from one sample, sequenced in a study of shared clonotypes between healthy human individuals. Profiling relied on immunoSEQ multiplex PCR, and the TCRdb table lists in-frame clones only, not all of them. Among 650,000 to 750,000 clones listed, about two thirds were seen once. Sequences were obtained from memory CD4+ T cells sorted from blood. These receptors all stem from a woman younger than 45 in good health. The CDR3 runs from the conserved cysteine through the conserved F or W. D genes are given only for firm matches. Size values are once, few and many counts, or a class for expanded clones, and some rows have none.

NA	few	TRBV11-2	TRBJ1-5	CASGTQLNQPQHF	TGTGCCAGCGGGACCCAGCTCAATCAGCCCCAGCATTTT
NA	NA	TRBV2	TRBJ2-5	CASSSGTRGETQYF	TGTGCCAGCAGTTCCGGGACCAGGGGAGAGACCCAGTACTTC
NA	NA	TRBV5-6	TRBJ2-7	CASSLYSYEQYF	TGTGCCAGCAGCTTGTACTCCTACGAGCAGTACTTC
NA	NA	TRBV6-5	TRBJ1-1	CASSYSRHFGTEAFF	TGTGCCAGCAGTTACTCGCGACACTTTGGGACTGAAGCTTTCTTT
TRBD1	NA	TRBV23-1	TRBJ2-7	CASRWDRLDYEQYF	TGCGCCAGCAGATGGGACAGGCTCGACTACGAGCAGTACTTC
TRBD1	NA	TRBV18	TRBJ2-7	CASSPGQGASYEQYF	TGTGCCAGCTCACCGGGACAGGGGGCATCCTACGAGCAGTACTTC
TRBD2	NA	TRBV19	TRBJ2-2	CASSFGSGSDGELFF	TGTGCCAGTAGTTTCGGTAGCGGGAGCGACGGGGAGCTGTTTTTT
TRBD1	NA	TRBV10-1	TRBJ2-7	CASSERLGDSSYEQYF	TGCGCCAGCAGTGAGAGGCTTGGGGACAGCTCCTACGAGCAGTACTTC
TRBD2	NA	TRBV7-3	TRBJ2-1	CASSSPGLAANEQFF	TGTGCCAGCAGCTCCCCGGGACTAGCGGCTAATGAGCAGTTCTTC
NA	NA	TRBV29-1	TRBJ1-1	CSVGRGRAAFF	TGCAGCGTTGGGAGGGGGAGGGCCGCTTTCTTT
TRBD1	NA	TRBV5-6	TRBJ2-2	CASSWRTGFTGELFF	TGTGCCAGCAGCTGGAGGACAGGGTTCACCGGGGAGCTGTTTTTT
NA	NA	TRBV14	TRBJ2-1	CASSTRAWSYNEQFF	TGTGCCAGCAGCACCCGGGCTTGGTCCTACAATGAGCAGTTCTTC
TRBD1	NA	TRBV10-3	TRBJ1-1	CAIRDRQENTEAFF	TGTGCCATCCGGGACAGACAAGAGAACACTGAAGCTTTCTTT
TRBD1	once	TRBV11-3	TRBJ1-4	CASSDRDSLNEKLFF	TGTGCCAGCAGCGACCGGGACAGCCTCAATGAAAAACTGTTTTTT